The source of this T cell receptor beta chain is a study of blood T cell repertoires in COVID-19. Here immunoSEQ multiplex PCR was the method, and the copy in TCRdb shows in-frame clones only, minus some. The profile shows 200,000 to 250,000 clones, approximately 87% of them singletons. Per the germline V gene, CDR1 is SGHAT and CDR2 is FQNNGV. The CDR3 sequence is 14 residues long. Between the trimmed V and J ends, which lost 5 bases and 5 bases, there was a span of 15 bases. This TCR derives from a woman aged 45 to 65 with acute or convalescent COVID-19. Material for sequencing was peripheral blood. The rearrangement joins TRBV11-2 to TRBJ2-5; D might be TRBD2 (7 bases). The CDR3 is CASSRTRGPETQYF. The CDR3 nucleotides are TGTGCCAGCAGCAGGACGCGGGGGCCCGAGACCCAGTACTTC.